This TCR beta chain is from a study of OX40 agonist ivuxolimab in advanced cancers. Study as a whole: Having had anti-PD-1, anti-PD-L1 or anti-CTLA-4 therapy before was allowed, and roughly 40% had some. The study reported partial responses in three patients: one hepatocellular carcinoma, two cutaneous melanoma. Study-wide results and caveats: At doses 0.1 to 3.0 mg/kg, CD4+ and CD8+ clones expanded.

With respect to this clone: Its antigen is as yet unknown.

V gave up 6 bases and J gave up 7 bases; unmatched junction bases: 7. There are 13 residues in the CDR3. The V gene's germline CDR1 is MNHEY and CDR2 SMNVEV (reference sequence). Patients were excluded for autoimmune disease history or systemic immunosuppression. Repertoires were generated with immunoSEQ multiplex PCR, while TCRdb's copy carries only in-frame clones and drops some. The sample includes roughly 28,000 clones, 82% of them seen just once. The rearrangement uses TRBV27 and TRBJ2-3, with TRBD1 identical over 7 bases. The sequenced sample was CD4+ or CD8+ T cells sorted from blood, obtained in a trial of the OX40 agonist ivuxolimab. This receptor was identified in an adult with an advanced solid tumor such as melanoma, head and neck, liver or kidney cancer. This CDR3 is CASSPTGSNTQYF. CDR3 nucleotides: TGTGCCAGCAGCCCGACAGGGTCAAATACGCAGTATTTT.